This entry lists 13 T cell receptor beta chains sequenced from one sample in a study of T-cell memory formation after mild COVID-19. TCRdb processed the 5' RACE reads anew with MiXCR; each CDR3 protein has one entry. The sample has 150,000 to 200,000 distinct CDR3 sequences, under 20% seen once. The sequenced sample consisted of PBMCs or a T cell subset sorted from them (not recorded which). The receptors stem from a man aged 18 to 29 who had mild COVID-19 (a few samples of this study predate the infection). Cell type and time point are not known.

This chain links TRBV4-2 with TRBJ2-7; 11 nucleotides match TRBD1. Germline CDR1 LGHNA, CDR2 YNFKEQ. There are 16 residues in the CDR3. With 2 bases clipped from V and 3 bases from J, the junction kept 6 bases outside the gene matches. In DNA, the CDR3 is TGTGCCAGCAGCCAACCCCAGGGGACAGGGGGCTACGAGCAGTACTTC. Translated, it gives CASSQPQGTGGYEQYF.

The J gene is TRBJ2-3, the V gene TRBV6-2 or TRBV6-3; D gene unclear. Germline V lookup: CDR1 MNHEY, CDR2 SVGEGT. The CDR3 loop spans 11 amino acids. Trimming pared 6 bases from V and 6 bases from J, leaving 7 bases between. CDR3 region: CASRIHDTQYF. DNA for the CDR3: TGTGCCAGCAGGATCCATGATACGCAGTATTTT.

This clonotype showed up just a few times. The chain has TRBV7-8 and TRBJ2-1; D uncertain. Germline CDR1 and CDR2: SGHVS and FQNEAQ. V lost 3 bases, J lost 4 bases, and 10 bases lay in between. This CDR3 region has 14 residues. The CDR3 region is CASSFQIVYNEQFF. The CDR3 bases are TGTGCCAGCAGCTTTCAGATCGTATACAATGAGCAGTTCTTC. Based on the CDR3 plus reference TRBV7-8 and TRBJ2-1, the full variable domain is GAGVSQSPRYKVAKRGQDVALRCDPISGHVSLFWYQQALGQGPEFLTYFQNEAQLDKSGLPSDRFFAERPEGSVSTLKIQRTQQEDSAVYLCASSFQIVYNEQFFGPGTRLTVL.

This clonotype occurred many times. This rearrangement joins TRBV20-1 to TRBJ2-1, with D tentatively TRBD2 (5 bases). CDR3 length: 15 residues. The V and J ends lost 5 bases and 4 bases respectively, with 18 bases between them. The V gene's germline CDR1 is DFQATT and CDR2 SNEGSKA (reference sequence). The CDR3 spells CSAARATTQYNEQFF. DNA for the CDR3: TGCAGTGCTGCGCGGGCTACCACCCAGTACAATGAGCAGTTCTTC.

The rearrangement uses TRBV19 and TRBJ2-5; 9 bases agree with TRBD2. This CDR3 is 13 amino acids long. Per germline, CDR1 LNHDA and CDR2 SQIVND (reference sequence). V gave up 8 bases and J gave up 5 bases; unmatched junction bases: 6. The CDR3 spells CASGTSSGETQYF. Written as DNA, the CDR3 is TGTGCCAGTGGGACTAGCTCGGGGGAGACCCAGTACTTC.

The genes are TRBV7-6 and TRBJ2-3; D remains ambiguous. The CDR3 spans 13 residues. Germline V lookup: CDR1 SGHVS, CDR2 FNYEAQ. V was pared by 4 bases and J by 9 bases, with 14 bases between. CDR3 DNA: TGTGCCAGCAGCTCATCCCAGCAAGGCACGCAGTATTTT. This gives the protein CASSSSQQGTQYF.

This sequence joins TRBV7-2 and TRBJ2-7; no reliable D call. The germline V gene encodes CDR1 SGHTA and CDR2 FQGNSA. The CDR3 extends over 14 amino acids. Trimming stripped 1 base from V and 2 bases from J, with 9 bases between. The CDR3 here is CASSLEPSTYEQYV. The CDR3 DNA sequence: TGTGCCAGCAGCTTAGAACCGAGCACCTACGAGCAGTACGTC.

This clonotype was seen a handful of times. This chain joins TRBV5-6 and TRBJ2-1; 13 bases map to TRBD2. V shed 4 bases and J 7 bases; nucleotides not matched to a gene: 5. From germline, CDR1 is SGHDT and CDR2 YYEEEE. The CDR3 covers 15 residues. In nucleotides, the CDR3 is TGTGCCAGCAGCGCCGGACTAGCGGGGGTTAATGAGCAGTTCTTC. It is translated as CASSAGLAGVNEQFF. The full variable domain, with the rest looked up from reference TRBV5-6 and TRBJ2-1, is DAGVTQSPTHLIKTRGQQVTLRCSPKSGHDTVSWYQQALGQGPQFIFQYYEEEERQRGNFPDRFSGHQFPNYSSELNVNALLLGDSALYLCASSAGLAGVNEQFFGPGTRLTVL.

The V call is TRBV27, the J call TRBJ1-4; D is unclear. From germline, CDR1 is MNHEY and CDR2 SMNVEV (reference sequence). Trimming left V 2 bases short and J 2 bases short, with 6 bases between. The CDR3 has 14 residues. In DNA, the CDR3 is TGTGCCAGCAGTTTACGGAAGACTAATGAAAAACTGTTTTTT. Its translation is CASSLRKTNEKLFF. Drawing the rest from reference TRBV27 and TRBJ1-4, the complete variable domain is EAQVTQNPRYLITVTGKKLTVTCSQNMNHEYMSWYRQDPGLGLRQIYYSMNVEVTDKGDVPEGYKVSRKEKRNFPLILESPSPNQTSLYFCASSLRKTNEKLFFGSGTQLSVL.

In this sample, this clonotype turned up a few times. The rearrangement uses TRBV7-6 and TRBJ2-1; possible D gene TRBD2, 7 bases. CDR3 length: 18 amino acids. V shed 1 base and J shed 1 base, with 17 bases lying between them. Germline CDR1 SGHVS, CDR2 FNYEAQ. CDR3 sequence (DNA): TGTGCCAGCAGCTTAGGGGTTCTGCGGGGGCGTTCCTACAATGAGCAGTTCTTC. Encoded protein: CASSLGVLRGRSYNEQFF.

This clonotype was seen a handful of times. The chain combines TRBV5-1 with TRBJ2-7; 11 nucleotides line up with TRBD2. This CDR3 is 14 amino acids long. CDR1 is SGHRS, CDR2 YFSETQ, per germline. In DNA, the CDR3 is TGCGCCAGCAGCCTATCACTAGCGGGGGACCAAACGGCGGTC. Amino acid sequence: CASSLSLAGDQTAV.

V is TRBV5-1 and J is TRBJ1-1, with D unclear. This CDR3 has 14 amino acids. Germline assignment: CDR1 SGHRS and CDR2 YFSETQ. The germline V and J ends were trimmed by 1 base and 1 base, with 8 bases remaining between them. CDR3 residues: CASSLQSANTEAFF. As DNA, the CDR3 is TGCGCCAGCAGCTTGCAATCCGCGAACACTGAAGCTTTCTTT.

The chain employs TRBV20-1 and TRBJ1-5; no definite D call. Germline V lookup: CDR1 DFQATT, CDR2 SNEGSKA (reference sequence). V lost 2 bases to trimming and J lost 5 bases, with 13 bases between them. This CDR3 is 14 amino acids long. The CDR3, as DNA: TGCAGTGCTAGAAGCTTTGGATCCCATCAGCCCCAGCATTTT. Translated, it gives CSARSFGSHQPQHF.